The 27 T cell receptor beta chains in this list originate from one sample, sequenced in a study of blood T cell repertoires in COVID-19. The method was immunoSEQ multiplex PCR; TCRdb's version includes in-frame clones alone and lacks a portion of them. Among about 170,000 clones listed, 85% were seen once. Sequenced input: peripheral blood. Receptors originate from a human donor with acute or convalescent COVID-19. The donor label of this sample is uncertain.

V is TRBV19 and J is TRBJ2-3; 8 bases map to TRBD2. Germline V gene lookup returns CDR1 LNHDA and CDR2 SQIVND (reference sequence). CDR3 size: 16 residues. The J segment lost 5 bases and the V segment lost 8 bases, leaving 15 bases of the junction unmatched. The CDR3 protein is CASGRGGSGVVDTQYF. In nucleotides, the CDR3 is TGTGCCAGTGGCCGCGGGGGTAGCGGGGTGGTAGATACGCAGTATTTT.

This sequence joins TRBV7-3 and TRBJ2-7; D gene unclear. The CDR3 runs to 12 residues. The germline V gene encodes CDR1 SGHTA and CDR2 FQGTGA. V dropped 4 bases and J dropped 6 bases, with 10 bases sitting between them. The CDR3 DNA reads TGTGCCAGCAGCTCTTCGGGTGGCGAGCAGTACTTC. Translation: CASSSSGGEQYF.

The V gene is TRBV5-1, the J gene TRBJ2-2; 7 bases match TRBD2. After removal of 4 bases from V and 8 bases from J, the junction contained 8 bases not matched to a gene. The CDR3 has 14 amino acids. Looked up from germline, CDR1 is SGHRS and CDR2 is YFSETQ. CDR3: CASSPLTAGGELFF. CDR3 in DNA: TGCGCCAGCAGCCCGCTCACAGCGGGGGGGGAGCTGTTTTTT.

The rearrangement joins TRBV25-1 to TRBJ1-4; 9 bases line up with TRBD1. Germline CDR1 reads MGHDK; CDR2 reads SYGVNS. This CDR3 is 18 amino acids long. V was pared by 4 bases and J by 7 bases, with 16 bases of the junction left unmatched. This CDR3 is CASSASGTGIHVVEKLFF. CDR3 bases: TGTGCCAGCAGTGCTTCCGGGACAGGGATTCATGTTGTTGAAAAACTGTTTTTT.

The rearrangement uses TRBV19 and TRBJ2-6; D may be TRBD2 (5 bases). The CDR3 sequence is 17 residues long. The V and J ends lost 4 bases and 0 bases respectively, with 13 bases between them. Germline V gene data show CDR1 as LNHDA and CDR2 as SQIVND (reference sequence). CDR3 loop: CASSTKADRSGANVLTF. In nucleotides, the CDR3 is TGTGCCAGTAGTACGAAAGCGGATCGCTCTGGGGCCAACGTCCTGACTTTC.

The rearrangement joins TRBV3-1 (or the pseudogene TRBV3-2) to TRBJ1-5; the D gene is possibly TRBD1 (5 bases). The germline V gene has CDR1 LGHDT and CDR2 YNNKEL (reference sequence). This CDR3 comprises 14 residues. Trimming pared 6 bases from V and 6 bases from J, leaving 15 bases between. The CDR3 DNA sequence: TGTGCCAGCAGTTATTATGGGGCCGGTCAGCCCCAGCATTTT. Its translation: CASSYYGAGQPQHF.

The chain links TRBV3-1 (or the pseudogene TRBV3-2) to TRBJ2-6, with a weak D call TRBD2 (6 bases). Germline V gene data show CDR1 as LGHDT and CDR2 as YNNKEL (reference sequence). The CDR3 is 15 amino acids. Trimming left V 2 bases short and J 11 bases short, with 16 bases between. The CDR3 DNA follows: TGTGCCAGCAGCCAAAGGAGGGGCTGGCGAGACGTCCTGACTTTC. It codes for CASSQRRGWRDVLTF.

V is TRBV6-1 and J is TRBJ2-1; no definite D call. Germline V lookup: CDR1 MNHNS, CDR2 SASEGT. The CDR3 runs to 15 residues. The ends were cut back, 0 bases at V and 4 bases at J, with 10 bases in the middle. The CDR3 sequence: CASSEAGRSYNEQFF. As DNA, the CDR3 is TGTGCCAGCAGTGAAGCCGGTCGGTCTTACAATGAGCAGTTCTTC.

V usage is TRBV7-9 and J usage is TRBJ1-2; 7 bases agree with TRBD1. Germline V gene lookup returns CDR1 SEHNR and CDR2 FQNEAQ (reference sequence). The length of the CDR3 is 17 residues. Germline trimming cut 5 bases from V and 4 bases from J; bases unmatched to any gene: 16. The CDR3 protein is CASSPRQGPTLGYGYTF. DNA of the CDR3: TGTGCCAGCAGCCCCCGACAGGGACCGACGCTCGGCTATGGCTACACCTTC.

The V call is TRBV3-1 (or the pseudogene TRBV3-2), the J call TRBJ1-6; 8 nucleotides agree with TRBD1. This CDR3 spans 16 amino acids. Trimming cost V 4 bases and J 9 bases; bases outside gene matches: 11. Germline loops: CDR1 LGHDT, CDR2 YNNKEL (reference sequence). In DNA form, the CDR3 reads TGTGCCAGCAGCCCCAGGGGGCCCACAACCAGTTCACCCCTCCACTTT. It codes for CASSPRGPTTSSPLHF.

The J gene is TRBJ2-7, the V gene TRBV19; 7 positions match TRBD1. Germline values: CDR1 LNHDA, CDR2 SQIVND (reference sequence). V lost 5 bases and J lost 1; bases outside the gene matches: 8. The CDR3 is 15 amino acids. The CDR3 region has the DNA TGTGCCAGTAGTCTCGACAGGGTAAAATCCTACGAGCAGTACTTC. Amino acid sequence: CASSLDRVKSYEQYF.

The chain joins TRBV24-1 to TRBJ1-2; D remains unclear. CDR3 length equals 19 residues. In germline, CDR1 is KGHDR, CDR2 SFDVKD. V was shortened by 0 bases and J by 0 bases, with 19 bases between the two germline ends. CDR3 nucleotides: TGTGCCACCAGTGATTTGGAGACACTTGAGATAAAAGCTAACTATGGCTACACCTTC. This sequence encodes CATSDLETLEIKANYGYTF.

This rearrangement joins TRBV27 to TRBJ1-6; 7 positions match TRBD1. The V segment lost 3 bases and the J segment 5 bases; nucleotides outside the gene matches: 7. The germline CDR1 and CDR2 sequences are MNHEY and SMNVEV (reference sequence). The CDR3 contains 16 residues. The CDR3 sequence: CASSFGTAPNNSPLHF. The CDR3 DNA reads TGTGCCAGCAGTTTCGGGACAGCCCCGAATAATTCACCCCTCCACTTT.

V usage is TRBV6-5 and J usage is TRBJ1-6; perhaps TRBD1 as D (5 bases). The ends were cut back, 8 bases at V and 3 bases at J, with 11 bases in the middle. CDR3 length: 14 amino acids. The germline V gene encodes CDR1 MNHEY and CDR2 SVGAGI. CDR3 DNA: TGTGCCAGCCAGGGAACCCTCTATAATTCACCCCTCCACTTT. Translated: CASQGTLYNSPLHF.

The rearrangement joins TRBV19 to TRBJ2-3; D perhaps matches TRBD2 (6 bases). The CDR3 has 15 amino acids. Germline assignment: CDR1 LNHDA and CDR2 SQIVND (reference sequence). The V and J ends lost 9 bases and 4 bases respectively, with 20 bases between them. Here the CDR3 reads CASSRPGEGPDTQYF. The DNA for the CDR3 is TGTGCCAGCTCTCGGCCGGGAGAAGGCCCAGATACGCAGTATTTT.

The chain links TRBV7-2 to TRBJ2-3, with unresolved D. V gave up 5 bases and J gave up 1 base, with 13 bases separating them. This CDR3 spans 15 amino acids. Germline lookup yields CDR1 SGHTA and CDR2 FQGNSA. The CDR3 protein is CASSETPSGTDTQYF. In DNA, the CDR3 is TGTGCCAGCAGCGAAACGCCCAGCGGCACAGATACGCAGTATTTT.

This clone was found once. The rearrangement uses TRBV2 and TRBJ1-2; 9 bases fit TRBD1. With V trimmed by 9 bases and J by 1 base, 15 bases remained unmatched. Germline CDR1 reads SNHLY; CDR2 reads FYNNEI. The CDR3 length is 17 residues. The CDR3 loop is CARSPQPTGGGNYGYTF. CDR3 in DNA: TGTGCCAGATCCCCGCAACCTACAGGGGGCGGTAACTATGGCTACACCTTC.

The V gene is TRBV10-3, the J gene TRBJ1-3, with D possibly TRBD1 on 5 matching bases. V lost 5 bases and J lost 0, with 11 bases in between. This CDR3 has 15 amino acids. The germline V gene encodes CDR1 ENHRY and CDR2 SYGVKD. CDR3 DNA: TGTGCCATCAGTATGGACACCTACTCTGGAAACACCATATATTTT. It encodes CAISMDTYSGNTIYF.

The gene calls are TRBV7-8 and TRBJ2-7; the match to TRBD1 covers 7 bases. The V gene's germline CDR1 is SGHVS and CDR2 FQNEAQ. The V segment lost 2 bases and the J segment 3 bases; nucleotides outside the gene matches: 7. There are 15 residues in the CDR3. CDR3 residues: CASSLTGTDGYEQYF. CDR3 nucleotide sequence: TGTGCCAGCAGCTTAACCGGGACAGACGGCTACGAGCAGTACTTC.

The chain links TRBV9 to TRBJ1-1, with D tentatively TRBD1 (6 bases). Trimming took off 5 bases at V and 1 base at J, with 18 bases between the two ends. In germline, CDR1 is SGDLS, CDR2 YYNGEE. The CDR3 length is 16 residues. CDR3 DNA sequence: TGTGCCAGCAGTGACCTCGCTAGGGGGACGAACACTGAAGCTTTCTTT. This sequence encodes CASSDLARGTNTEAFF.

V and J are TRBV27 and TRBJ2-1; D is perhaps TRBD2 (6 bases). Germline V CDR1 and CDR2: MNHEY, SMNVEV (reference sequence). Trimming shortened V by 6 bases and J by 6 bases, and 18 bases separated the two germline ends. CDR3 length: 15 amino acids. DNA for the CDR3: TGTGCCAGCAGCCGGAGAGGCGGGGAGATCAATGAGCAGTTCTTC. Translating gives CASSRRGGEINEQFF.

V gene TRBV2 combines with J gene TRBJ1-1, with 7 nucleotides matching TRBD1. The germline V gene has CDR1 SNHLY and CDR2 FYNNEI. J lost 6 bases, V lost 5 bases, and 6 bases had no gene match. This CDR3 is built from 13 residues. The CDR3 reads CASSLTGEAEAFF. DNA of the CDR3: TGTGCCAGCAGTTTAACAGGGGAGGCTGAAGCTTTCTTT. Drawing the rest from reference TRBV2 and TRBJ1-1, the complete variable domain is EPEVTQTPSHQVTQMGQEVILRCVPISNHLYFYWYRQILGQKVEFLVSFYNNEISEKSEIFDDQFSVERPDGSNFTLKIRSTKLEDSAMYFCASSLTGEAEAFFGQGTRLTVV.

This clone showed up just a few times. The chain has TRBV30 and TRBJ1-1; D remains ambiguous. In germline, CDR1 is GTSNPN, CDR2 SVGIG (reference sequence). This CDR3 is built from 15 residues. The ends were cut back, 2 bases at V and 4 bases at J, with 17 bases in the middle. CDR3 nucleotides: TGTGCCTGGAGTCCCGACCGAGGCCTCCGCACTGAAGCTTTCTTT. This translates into CAWSPDRGLRTEAFF.

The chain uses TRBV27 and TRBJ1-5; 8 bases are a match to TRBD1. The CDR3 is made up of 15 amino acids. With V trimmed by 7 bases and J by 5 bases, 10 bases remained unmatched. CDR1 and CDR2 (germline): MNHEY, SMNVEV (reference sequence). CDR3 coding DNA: TGTGCCAGCACCCAGGGAACAGGGGGGGATCAGCCCCAGCATTTT. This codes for CASTQGTGGDQPQHF.

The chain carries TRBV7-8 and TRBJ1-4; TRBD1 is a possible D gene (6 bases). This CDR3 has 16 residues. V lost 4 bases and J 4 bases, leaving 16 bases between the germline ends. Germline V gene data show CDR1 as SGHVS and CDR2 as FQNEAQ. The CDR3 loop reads CASSSGGQTFNEKLFF. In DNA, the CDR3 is TGTGCCAGCAGCTCTGGAGGACAGACCTTTAATGAAAAACTGTTTTTT.

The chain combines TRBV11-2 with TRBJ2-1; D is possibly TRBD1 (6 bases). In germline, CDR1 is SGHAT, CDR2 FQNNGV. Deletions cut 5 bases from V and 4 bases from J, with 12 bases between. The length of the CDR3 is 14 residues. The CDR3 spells CASSLMRGYNEQFF. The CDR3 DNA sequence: TGTGCCAGCAGCCTCATGAGGGGGTACAATGAGCAGTTCTTC.

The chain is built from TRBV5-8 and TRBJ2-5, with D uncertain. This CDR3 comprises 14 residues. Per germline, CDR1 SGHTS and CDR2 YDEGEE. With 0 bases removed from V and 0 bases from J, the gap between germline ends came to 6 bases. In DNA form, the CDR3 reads TGTGCCAGCAGCTTGGCTCAGAACCAAGAGACCCAGTACTTC. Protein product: CASSLAQNQETQYF.